The 15 T cell receptor beta chains in this list originate from one sample, sequenced in a study of shared clonotypes between healthy human individuals. Generated by immunoSEQ multiplex PCR, the TCRdb table keeps only in-frame clones and is missing some. The sample comprises over a million clones, 75% to 85% of which are singletons, and roughly 0.65% rests with the top ten. Specimen: memory CD4+ T cells from PBMCs. Subset denoted: CD45RA-negative fraction. These TCRs come from a man between 18 and 29 years old in good health. Some clones in this sample may be carry-over from other donors' samples.

V usage is TRBV6-1 and J usage is TRBJ2-3; 9 nucleotides align to TRBD2. Germline V gives CDR1 MNHNS, CDR2 SASEGT. The CDR3 has 14 residues. J gave up 4 bases and V 6 bases, and 5 bases lay outside the gene matches. The CDR3 reads CASRTSGSPDTQYF. As DNA, the CDR3 is TGTGCCAGCAGGACTAGCGGATCTCCAGATACGCAGTATTTT.

This sequence joins TRBV19 and TRBJ2-7; TRBD2 agrees at 9 bases. The germline CDR1 and CDR2 sequences are LNHDA and SQIVND (reference sequence). The CDR3 consists of 14 residues. The J segment lost 2 bases and the V segment lost 6 bases, leaving 5 bases of the junction unmatched. CDR3 DNA sequence: TGTGCCAGTAGGGCTAGCGGGGAGCCCTACGAGCAGTACTTC. Its translation is CASRASGEPYEQYF.

The genes are TRBV7-9 and TRBJ2-2; D is ambiguous. Germline-derived CDR1 and CDR2 are SEHNR and FQNEAQ (reference sequence). This CDR3 comprises 16 residues. Deletions cut 1 base from V and 0 bases from J, with 9 bases between. The CDR3 DNA sequence: TGTGCCAGCAGCTTAGTAGGCAGGACGAACACCGGGGAGCTGTTTTTT. It is translated as CASSLVGRTNTGELFF. Full variable domain (missing parts from reference TRBV7-9 and TRBJ2-2): DTGVSQNPRHKITKRGQNVTFRCDPISEHNRLYWYRQTLGQGPEFLTYFQNEAQLEKSRLLSDRFSAERPKGSFSTLEIQRTEQGDSAMYLCASSLVGRTNTGELFFGEGSRLTVL.

This chain joins TRBV4-2 and TRBJ2-5; D is unresolved. V was trimmed by 0 bases and J by 5 bases, leaving 13 bases between them. The germline V gene encodes CDR1 LGHNA and CDR2 YNFKEQ. The CDR3 contains 15 residues. The CDR3 reads CASSQEPQVVETQYF. The CDR3 DNA reads TGTGCCAGCAGCCAAGAGCCCCAGGTTGTCGAGACCCAGTACTTC.

This chain links TRBV29-1 with TRBJ1-2; 9 bases line up with TRBD1. The CDR3 totals 13 residues. The ends lost 8 bases at V and 3 bases at J; junction bases unmatched: 7. CDR1 and CDR2 from the germline V gene are SQVTM and ANQGSEA. The CDR3 sequence is CSFYRGRDYGYTF. The DNA of the CDR3 is TGCAGCTTCTACAGGGGGCGCGACTATGGCTACACCTTC.

The rearrangement joins TRBV16 to TRBJ1-2; no clear D. V lost 7 bases, J lost 8 bases, and 20 bases lay in between. The length of the CDR3 is 14 residues. Germline CDR1 is KGHSY and CDR2 is FQNENV. CDR3 protein: CASTHPTAPLGYTF. The CDR3 nucleotides are TGTGCCAGCACCCACCCAACCGCGCCTCTCGGCTACACCTTC.

This sequence joins TRBV25-1 and TRBJ2-5; D remains ambiguous. The end of the DNA fits TRBJ2-7 better, so the J call may be wrong. Germline CDR1 reads MGHDK; CDR2 reads SYGVNS. The CDR3 is 12 residues long. The CDR3 coding sequence is TGTGCCAGCAGTGAATATAGTTACGAGCAGTACTTC. Its translation: CASSEYSYEQYF.

CDR3: CASSQTGNNEKLFF. The CDR3 region has the DNA TGCGCCAGCAGCCAAACGGGGAACAATGAAAAACTGTTTTTT. This rearrangement joins TRBV4-1 to TRBJ1-4, with D unresolved. This CDR3 has 14 residues. Per the germline V gene, CDR1 is MGHRA and CDR2 is YSYEKL. V lost 2 bases and J 5 bases, leaving 9 bases between the germline ends.

The chain has TRBV5-8 and TRBJ1-2; 7 nucleotides match TRBD1. The germline V gene encodes CDR1 SGHTS and CDR2 YDEGEE. The CDR3 extends over 15 amino acids. The J segment lost 7 bases and the V segment lost 3 bases, leaving 12 bases of the junction unmatched. CDR3 nucleotide sequence: TGTGCCAGCAGCTCCTACATTGACAGGGTCGGTGGCTACACCTTC. Its protein product is CASSSYIDRVGGYTF.

About this clone: Within the sample, other DNA sequences also encode this same CDR3. The chain carries TRBV5-4 and TRBJ2-1; 8 bases map to TRBD1. The germline CDR1 and CDR2 sequences are SGHNT and YYREEE (reference sequence). CDR3 size: 15 residues. Trimming at V came to 2 bases and at J to 0 bases, leaving 1 base not matched to a gene. CDR3 sequence reads: CASSLGQGSYNEQFF. The DNA of the CDR3 is TGTGCCAGCAGCTTAGGACAGGGCTCCTACAATGAGCAGTTCTTC.

As regards this clone: This may be a read error, as it is one base from a much larger clone. The chain is built from TRBV30 and TRBJ1-4; D not resolved. V was cut by 0 bases and J by 12 bases, with 17 bases left in between. The germline gives CDR1 GTSNPN, CDR2 SVGIG (reference sequence). The CDR3 runs 14 residues. The chain's CDR3 is CAWSVLGSREELFF. CDR3 nucleotides: TGTGCCTGGAGTGTACTGGGTAGTCGGGAAGAACTGTTTTTT.

Of note for this clone: Different DNA sequences within this sample yield the same CDR3. The chain is built from TRBV18 and TRBJ1-1; D is unresolved. CDR3 size: 14 residues. Germline CDR1 reads KGHSH; CDR2 reads LQKENI. V lost 3 bases and J lost 1, with 9 bases in between. The CDR3 region has the DNA TGTGCCAGCTCACCTCGGGCCGAGAACACTGAAGCTTTCTTT. It specifies CASSPRAENTEAFF.

V gene TRBV7-2 combines with J gene TRBJ2-3; 7 nucleotides match TRBD2. The germline V gene has CDR1 SGHTA and CDR2 FQGNSA. With V trimmed by 4 bases and J by 1 base, 17 bases remained unmatched. The CDR3 is made up of 19 amino acids. The CDR3 is CASSYLSAGAPGGTDTQYF. The CDR3 nucleotides are TGTGCCAGCAGCTATTTGAGCGCGGGAGCCCCGGGGGGCACAGATACGCAGTATTTT.

The V call is TRBV2, the J call TRBJ1-4; D possibly corresponds to TRBD1 (6 bases). V lost 3 bases to trimming and J lost 6 bases, with 14 bases between them. Germline CDR1 is SNHLY and CDR2 is FYNNEI. This CDR3 is built from 15 residues. CDR3 protein: CASSDVQGRDEKLFF. CDR3 DNA sequence: TGTGCCAGCAGTGACGTTCAGGGGAGGGATGAAAAACTGTTTTTT.

The chain carries TRBV2 and TRBJ1-2; D gene unclear. CDR1 and CDR2 (germline): SNHLY, FYNNEI. V was pared by 4 bases and J by 7 bases, with 16 bases between. The CDR3 has 14 residues. The CDR3 loop reads CASSAFGEGGGYTF. DNA of the CDR3: TGTGCCAGCAGTGCGTTCGGGGAAGGCGGTGGCTACACCTTC.